These 19 T cell receptor beta chains originate from one sample sequenced in a study of PD-1 blockade in classical Hodgkin lymphoma. Measured with immunoSEQ multiplex PCR; TCRdb has only the in-frame clones, and not every one. Found here are tens of thousands of clones, about 88% of them singletons; the top ten hold 0.25% to 0.3%. The time point here: newly diagnosed, previously untreated cHL patient sample. Magnetic negative selection was used to purify CD4+ T cells from thawed PBMCs. The source material was CD4+ T cells from blood. The receptors shown here come from a human donor with classical Hodgkin lymphoma.

The rearrangement links TRBV11-2 to TRBJ1-1; D unresolved. Deletions cut 0 bases from V and 1 base from J, with 6 bases between. This CDR3 is built from 14 residues. From germline, CDR1 is SGHAT and CDR2 FQNNGV. CDR3 sequence (DNA): TGTGCCAGCAGCTTAGATATCCGGAACACTGAAGCTTTCTTT. Its protein product is CASSLDIRNTEAFF.

The J gene is TRBJ2-3, the V gene TRBV5-4; 9 bases are a match to TRBD1. The CDR3 is 16 amino acids. V was clipped by 3 bases and J by 4 bases; unmatched bases: 9. The germline V gene has CDR1 SGHNT and CDR2 YYREEE (reference sequence). The CDR3 DNA reads as TGTGCCAGCAGCTGGGACAGGGAGGGGGATCCAGATACGCAGTATTTT. This sequence encodes CASSWDREGDPDTQYF. Based on the CDR3 plus reference TRBV5-4 and TRBJ2-3, the full variable domain is ETGVTQSPTHLIKTRGQQVTLRCSSQSGHNTVSWYQQALGQGPQFIFQYYREEENGRGNFPPRFSGLQFPNYSSELNVNALELDDSALYLCASSWDREGDPDTQYFGPGTRLTVL.

The rearrangement joins TRBV18 to TRBJ2-7, with TRBD1 identical over 8 bases. Trimming took 6 bases from V and 2 from J; bases not matched to a gene: 6. Per the germline V gene, CDR1 is KGHSH and CDR2 is LQKENI. The length of the CDR3 is 14 residues. The CDR3 coding sequence is TGTGCCAGCTCCCAGGGGGCCCAAACCTACGAGCAGTACTTC. Protein: CASSQGAQTYEQYF.

V usage is TRBV19 and J usage is TRBJ2-1, with D unresolved. The germline V and J ends were trimmed by 5 bases and 15 bases, with 17 bases remaining between them. Germline V gives CDR1 LNHDA, CDR2 SQIVND (reference sequence). The CDR3 extends over 12 amino acids. The CDR3 reads CASSASHSLRFF. The CDR3 DNA follows: TGTGCCAGTAGTGCCTCCCACTCCTTACGGTTCTTC.

CDR3 loop: CASSPTSSSTDTQYF. CDR3 in DNA: TGTGCCAGCAGTCCCACTAGCAGCAGCACAGATACGCAGTATTTT. The chain is built from TRBV6-5 and TRBJ2-3; a weak D match, TRBD2 (6 bases). Trimming removed 5 bases at V and 0 bases at J, with 12 bases between. The CDR3 has 15 residues. Germline V gene data show CDR1 as MNHEY and CDR2 as SVGAGI.

The rearrangement joins TRBV6-1 to TRBJ1-2; 9 nucleotides align to TRBD1. Germline V gene data show CDR1 as MNHNS and CDR2 as SASEGT. The length of the CDR3 is 12 residues. V lost 8 bases, J lost 6 bases, and 4 bases stayed unmatched. The CDR3 loop is CASSWTGDGYTF. CDR3 DNA: TGTGCCAGCTCTTGGACAGGGGATGGCTACACCTTC.

The chain has TRBV9 and TRBJ1-2; no definite D call. This CDR3 is built from 13 residues. Germline CDR1 SGDLS, CDR2 YYNGEE. V shed 7 bases and J shed 1 base, with 11 bases lying between them. CDR3 loop: CASGAANNYGYTF. CDR3 bases: TGTGCCAGCGGAGCAGCCAATAACTATGGCTACACCTTC. Drawing the rest from reference TRBV9 and TRBJ1-2, the complete variable domain is DSGVTQTPKHLITATGQRVTLRCSPRSGDLSVYWYQQSLDQGLQFLIQYYNGEERAKGNILERFSAQQFPDLHSELNLSSLELGDSALYFCASGAANNYGYTFGSGTRLTVV.

This CDR3 reads CASSPTEGLGTEAFF. CDR3 bases: TGTGCCAGCAGCCCGACGGAGGGTCTTGGCACTGAAGCTTTCTTT. This chain connects TRBV7-2 to TRBJ1-1, with D unresolved. This CDR3 has 15 amino acids. CDR1 and CDR2 (germline): SGHTA, FQGNSA. Trimming cost V 5 bases and J 4 bases, with 17 bases left between them.

The gene calls are TRBV7-2 and TRBJ2-3; D is possibly TRBD2 (7 bases). The CDR3 totals 16 residues. V lost 3 bases and J 7 bases, leaving 20 bases between the germline ends. Germline-derived CDR1 and CDR2 are SGHTA and FQGNSA. CDR3 residues: CASSFGGGAGRHTQYF. DNA of the CDR3: TGTGCCAGCAGCTTTGGAGGGGGGGCAGGGAGGCATACGCAGTATTTT. Full variable domain (outside the CDR3, taken from reference TRBV7-2 and TRBJ2-3): GAGVSQSPSNKVTEKGKDVELRCDPISGHTALYWYRQSLGQGLEFLIYFQGNSAPDKSGLPSDRFSAERTGGSVSTLTIQRTQQEDSAVYLCASSFGGGAGRHTQYFGPGTRLTVL.

The chain has TRBV27 and TRBJ1-1; TRBD1 might be the D (6 bases). V dropped 6 bases and J dropped 11 bases, with 16 bases sitting between them. Germline CDR1 is MNHEY and CDR2 is SMNVEV (reference sequence). The CDR3 sequence is 12 residues long. CDR3 nucleotides: TGTGCCAGCAGCGCCCCTAGGGGGGAGGCTTTCTTT. Amino acid sequence: CASSAPRGEAFF.

V is TRBV18 and J is TRBJ2-3; D call uncertain. The CDR3 covers 11 residues. Looked up from germline, CDR1 is KGHSH and CDR2 is LQKENI. Deletions cut 3 bases from V and 6 bases from J, with 4 bases between. CDR3 DNA: TGTGCCAGCTCACCCGAGGATACGCAGTATTTT. Translation: CASSPEDTQYF.

This clone was seen just once. The J gene is TRBJ1-6, the V gene TRBV28; a possible D gene is TRBD1 (6 bases). Germline loops: CDR1 MDHEN, CDR2 SYDVKM. V dropped 1 base and J dropped 5 bases, with 21 bases sitting between them. CDR3 length equals 19 residues. The CDR3 DNA reads as TGTGCCAGCAGTTTATTCGACATGATGCCAGGGGCCCATAATTCACCCCTCCACTTT. It encodes CASSLFDMMPGAHNSPLHF.

The chain joins TRBV7-6 to TRBJ2-7, with TRBD1 matching 8 bases. V trimming: 4 bases; J trimming: 5 bases; junction bases outside the gene matches: 7. From germline, CDR1 is SGHVS and CDR2 FNYEAQ. The length of the CDR3 is 14 residues. This CDR3 is CASSSWTGSDEQYF. CDR3 nucleotides: TGTGCCAGCAGCTCGTGGACAGGGTCCGACGAGCAGTACTTC. Full variable domain (remainder filled in from reference TRBV7-6 and TRBJ2-7): GAGVSQSPRYKVTKRGQDVALRCDPISGHVSLYWYRQALGQGPEFLTYFNYEAQQDKSGLPNDRFSAERPEGSISTLTIQRTEQRDSAMYRCASSSWTGSDEQYFGPGTRLTVT.

The chain couples TRBV4-2 to TRBJ2-5; maybe TRBD1 (5 bases). From germline, CDR1 is LGHNA and CDR2 YNFKEQ. This CDR3 has 14 amino acids. V lost 1 base and J lost 2, with 8 bases in between. The CDR3 sequence is CASSQGTRQETQYF. The CDR3 nucleotides are TGTGCCAGCAGCCAAGGGACAAGACAAGAGACCCAGTACTTC.

The chain employs TRBV10-1 and TRBJ1-1, with D maybe TRBD1 (5 bases). Trimming took off 0 bases at V and 10 bases at J, with 24 bases between the two ends. This CDR3 is built from 17 residues. CDR1 and CDR2 from the germline V gene are WNHNN and SYGVQD (reference sequence). CDR3 sequence: CASSESTRVRAPLGAFF. CDR3 coding DNA: TGCGCCAGCAGTGAGTCGACTCGGGTCAGGGCTCCGCTCGGAGCTTTCTTT.

The chain couples TRBV19 to TRBJ2-7; D remains unclear. Germline V gene sequence: CDR1 LNHDA, CDR2 SQIVND (reference sequence). The CDR3 loop spans 14 amino acids. The V end lost 1 base, the J end lost 7 bases, and 14 bases lay between the germline ends. CDR3 region: CASSIVDRKGEQYF. The CDR3 nucleotides read TGTGCCAGTAGTATAGTTGATAGGAAGGGTGAGCAGTACTTC. The full variable domain, with the rest looked up from reference TRBV19 and TRBJ2-7, is DGGITQSPKYLFRKEGQNVTLSCEQNLNHDAMYWYRQDPGQGLRLIYYSQIVNDFQKGDIAEGYSVSREKKESFPLTVTSAQKNPTAFYLCASSIVDRKGEQYFGPGTRLTVT.

The rearrangement uses TRBV5-4 and TRBJ2-1, with a tentative D call TRBD1 (5 bases). V was cut by 4 bases and J by 6 bases, with 14 bases left in between. Germline loops: CDR1 SGHNT, CDR2 YYREEE (reference sequence). The CDR3 loop spans 14 amino acids. CDR3 region: CASSTQGPVNEQFF. As DNA, the CDR3 is TGTGCCAGCAGCACCCAGGGCCCCGTCAATGAGCAGTTCTTC.

The chain carries TRBV13 and TRBJ1-1, with D unclear. Germline CDR1 and CDR2: PRHDT and FYEKMQ (reference sequence). V was pared by 4 bases and J by 0 bases, with 9 bases between. This CDR3 comprises 14 residues. The CDR3: CASSSNIMNTEAFF. The CDR3 coding sequence is TGTGCCAGCAGCTCCAATATTATGAACACTGAAGCTTTCTTT.

The chain carries TRBV5-1 and TRBJ2-6, with D unresolved. Germline CDR1 and CDR2: SGHRS and YFSETQ. The CDR3 loop spans 14 amino acids. With 0 bases removed from V and 4 bases from J, the gap between germline ends came to 5 bases. Here the CDR3 DNA reads TGCGCCAGCAGCTTGGAGCCCGGGGCCAACGTCCTGACTTTC. Encoded protein: CASSLEPGANVLTF.